A single sample is the source of the 4 T cell receptor beta chains below, sequenced in a study of OX40 agonist ivuxolimab in advanced cancers. Measured with immunoSEQ multiplex PCR; TCRdb has only the in-frame clones, and not every one. This table holds roughly 59,000 clones, roughly 86% found once. The material was CD4+ or CD8+ T cells sorted from blood, obtained in a trial of the OX40 agonist ivuxolimab. Source of these receptors: an adult with an advanced solid tumor such as melanoma, head and neck, liver or kidney cancer.

The V and J genes are TRBV7-2 and TRBJ2-5, with D possibly being TRBD2 (6 bases). Germline lookup yields CDR1 SGHTA and CDR2 FQGNSA. The CDR3 has 16 residues. The V end was cut by 1 base, the J end by 5 bases, with 17 bases between. The CDR3: CASSLVKAGGGETQYF. The CDR3 region has the DNA TGTGCCAGCAGCTTAGTAAAGGCCGGAGGAGGGGAGACCCAGTACTTC. The full variable domain, in which reference TRBV7-2 and TRBJ2-5 provide the parts outside the CDR3, is GAGVSQSPSNKVTEKGKDVELRCDPISGHTALYWYRQSLGQGLEFLIYFQGNSAPDKSGLPSDRFSAERTGGSVSTLTIQRTQQEDSAVYLCASSLVKAGGGETQYFGPGTRLLVL.

This clone was seen a single time. The chain carries TRBV7-2 and TRBJ2-7, with D uncertain. Trimming cost V 6 bases and J 7 bases, with 16 bases left between them. The CDR3 is 13 amino acids. Per germline, CDR1 SGHTA and CDR2 FQGNSA. The CDR3 protein is CASRSESVSEQYF. The CDR3 nucleotides are TGTGCCAGCAGATCAGAGTCGGTGTCGGAGCAGTACTTC.

This clone has a single count. V usage is TRBV28 and J usage is TRBJ1-2; D gene unclear. Germline V gene lookup returns CDR1 MDHEN and CDR2 SYDVKM. The CDR3 has 15 amino acids. Trimming cost V 5 bases and J 4 bases, with 17 bases left between them. CDR3 loop: CASSPPRSHAYGYTF. CDR3 DNA sequence: TGTGCCAGCAGTCCACCACGTTCTCACGCCTATGGCTACACCTTC.

The chain uses TRBV7-9 and TRBJ1-4; 8 bases match TRBD1. CDR3 length: 14 residues. With 5 bases clipped from V and 6 bases from J, the junction kept 5 bases outside the gene matches. Germline CDR1 is SEHNR and CDR2 is FQNEAQ (reference sequence). The CDR3 sequence: CASSQGAGDEKLFF. CDR3 nucleotide sequence: TGTGCCAGCAGCCAGGGGGCAGGTGATGAAAAACTGTTTTTT.